Sequencing of this T cell receptor beta chain was carried out in a study of tumor-infiltrating lymphocytes in primary liver carcinoma. Study findings and constraints: Tumors carried a top-250-clone fraction significantly exceeding that of blood (p = 0.039).

Germline DNA was extracted alongside blood RNA, which was obtained from unsorted whole blood. Patients were treatment-naive with chronic HBV infection. CDR1 and CDR2 from the germline V gene are MGHRA and YSYEKL. The CDR3 is 16 amino acids. TCR beta cDNA came from about 500 ng total RNA, primed with a constant-region primer. Slightly modified ARM-PCR served as the procedure for the TCR beta libraries. These libraries came from three rounds of nested multiplex PCR. Rounds one and two of PCR, each of roughly 10 cycles, were primed with TRBV1-TRBV30 forward primers and a C-beta reverse primer. TCRdb re-called the multiplex PCR reads with MiXCR, one entry per CDR3 protein. The sample contains 250,000 to 400,000 distinct CDR3 sequences, 65% of which appear only once. A remark on this clonotype: Its antigen is not identified. One end of the junction fails to match germline, which may point to a read error.

The receptor was derived from a middle-aged man with primary liver carcinoma and hepatitis B virus infection. The gene calls are TRBV4-1 and TRBJ2-7; 8 positions agree with TRBD2. Material for sequencing was peripheral blood. CDR3 loop: CASSQVRTSGDYGQYF. For the CDR3, the DNA is TGCGCCAGCAGCCAAGTAAGAACTAGCGGAGACTACGGGCAGTACTTC.